One and the same sample provided the 28 T cell receptor beta chains below, sequenced in a study of patients and donors after allogeneic stem cell transplantation. TCRdb re-called the RT-PCR reads with MiXCR, one entry per CDR3 protein. The data contain about 400,000 distinct CDR3 sequences, under 20% of them singletons. Input material: blood, either unsorted or a sorted T cell fraction (not recorded which). These receptors came from a human donor who was either an allogeneic HSCT recipient or a stem cell or donor lymphocyte infusion donor (not recorded which). It is not recorded whose cells these are; they may come from a transplant donor.

This clonotype showed up just a few times. The chain is built from TRBV20-1 and TRBJ2-6; TRBD2 matches 10 bases. V gave up 0 bases and J gave up 3 bases; unmatched junction bases: 5. The CDR3 consists of 17 residues. Germline assignment: CDR1 DFQATT and CDR2 SNEGSKA (reference sequence). CDR3 residues: CSARELAGNSGANVLTF. In DNA form, the CDR3 reads TGCAGTGCTAGAGAACTAGCGGGAAATAGTGGGGCCAACGTCCTGACTTTC.

This clonotype was found a few times. The V gene is TRBV7-9, the J gene TRBJ2-7; 7 nucleotides agree with TRBD2. V dropped 3 bases and J dropped 0; count of bases not matched to a gene: 11. Germline V gene data show CDR1 as SEHNR and CDR2 as FQNEAQ (reference sequence). There are 17 residues in the CDR3. The DNA of the CDR3 is TGTGCCAGCAGCTTTATCGGGAGGTTCAAAAGCTCCTACGAGCAGTACTTC. It codes for CASSFIGRFKSSYEQYF.

The chain combines TRBV11-2 with TRBJ2-3, with 8 bases lining up with TRBD2. J lost 1 base, V lost 2 bases, and 11 bases had no gene match. Germline assignment: CDR1 SGHAT and CDR2 FQNNGV. This CDR3 is built from 18 residues. DNA of the CDR3: TGTGCCAGCAGCTTATTAGCGGGGAACCTCCCCGGCACAGATACGCAGTATTTT. It translates to CASSLLAGNLPGTDTQYF.

This clonotype was seen more than once but under ten times. This chain joins TRBV30 and TRBJ1-2; 8 bases line up with TRBD1. J gave up 3 bases and V 1 base, and 1 base lay outside the gene matches. Germline CDR1 reads GTSNPN; CDR2 reads SVGIG (reference sequence). CDR3 size: 13 residues. CDR3 sequence (DNA): TGTGCCTGGAGTGGGGACAGGTACTATGGCTACACCTTC. Translation gives CAWSGDRYYGYTF.

The rearrangement uses TRBV6-5 and TRBJ2-1; the match to TRBD1 covers 8 bases. The V and J ends lost 2 bases and 7 bases, in that order; junction bases with no gene match: 7. The CDR3 covers 15 residues. Germline V lookup: CDR1 MNHEY, CDR2 SVGAGI. The CDR3 sequence: CASSYQVRGRNEQFF. The CDR3, as DNA: TGTGCCAGCAGTTACCAGGTCAGGGGGCGAAATGAGCAGTTCTTC.

In this sample, this clonotype turned up a few times. The chain joins TRBV27 to TRBJ2-5, with D maybe TRBD1 (5 bases). Germline values: CDR1 MNHEY, CDR2 SMNVEV (reference sequence). The CDR3 runs to 17 residues. Trimming removed 7 bases at V and 1 base at J, with 22 bases between. As DNA, the CDR3 is TGTGCCAGCACTGAGGTCCGGGCAGGGCTAATCCAAGAGACCCAGTACTTC. Protein: CASTEVRAGLIQETQYF.

This clonotype was detected only a few times. This chain uses TRBV6-2 or TRBV6-3 with TRBJ2-3; D is possibly TRBD1 or TRBD2 (5 bases each). The CDR3 contains 15 residues. The germline CDR1 and CDR2 sequences are MNHEY and SVGEGT. The V end lost 6 bases, the J end lost 2 bases, and 15 bases lay between the germline ends. The CDR3 DNA sequence: TGTGCCAGCAGAGACGGAGGCAGGGCCACAGATACGCAGTATTTT. Amino acids: CASRDGGRATDTQYF.

The rearrangement links TRBV20-1 to TRBJ2-3; D possibly corresponds to TRBD1 (5 bases). The V gene lost 2 bases and the J gene lost 0 bases, with 21 bases spanning the gap. The CDR3 contains 18 residues. Per germline, CDR1 DFQATT and CDR2 SNEGSKA (reference sequence). The CDR3 bases are TGCAGTGCTAGATCATATACCGACAGCCTACAAAGCACAGATACGCAGTATTTT. Translation: CSARSYTDSLQSTDTQYF.

V is TRBV2 and J is TRBJ2-5, with TRBD2 matching over 8 bases. Germline CDR1 is SNHLY and CDR2 is FYNNEI. The junction had 21 bases not matched to a gene; V was cut back by 4 bases and J by 5 bases. There are 19 residues in the CDR3. The CDR3: CASSAGLLAATAPGETQYF. DNA for the CDR3: TGTGCCAGCAGTGCTGGTTTACTAGCGGCTACCGCTCCGGGGGAGACCCAGTACTTC.

The V call is TRBV20-1, the J call TRBJ1-6, with D unresolved. Germline loops: CDR1 DFQATT, CDR2 SNEGSKA (reference sequence). V gave up 6 bases and J gave up 11 bases, with 11 bases separating them. CDR3 size: 11 residues. CDR3 DNA sequence: TGCAGTGCCGTGACTGGGCCACCCCTCCACTTT. Protein: CSAVTGPPLHF.

This clonotype has ten or more counts. V usage is TRBV4-3 and J usage is TRBJ1-1; D may be TRBD1 (6 bases). The ends were cut back, 2 bases at V and 5 bases at J, with 15 bases in the middle. The CDR3 covers 15 residues. Germline loops: CDR1 LGHNA, CDR2 YSLEER. CDR3 in DNA: TGCGCCAGCAGCCAAAACCAGGGGATTAGGACTGAAGCTTTCTTT. It specifies CASSQNQGIRTEAFF.

The V gene is TRBV7-8, the J gene TRBJ1-1, with D perhaps matching TRBD1 (6 bases). The CDR3 length is 15 residues. Deletions cut 1 base from V and 4 bases from J, with 13 bases between. Germline CDR1 SGHVS, CDR2 FQNEAQ. The CDR3 coding sequence is TGTGCCAGCAGCTTAGATTCGGGACACTTCACTGAAGCTTTCTTT. It encodes CASSLDSGHFTEAFF.

The V gene is TRBV9, the J gene TRBJ2-3; TRBD2 matches 11 bases. Germline CDR1 and CDR2: SGDLS and YYNGEE. J gave up 4 bases and V 6 bases, and 7 bases lay outside the gene matches. There are 15 residues in the CDR3. CDR3 region: CASNRGLAGPDTQYF. The CDR3 DNA reads TGTGCCAGCAACAGAGGACTAGCGGGTCCAGATACGCAGTATTTT. Filled out from reference TRBV9 and TRBJ2-3, the complete variable domain reads DSGVTQTPKHLITATGQRVTLRCSPRSGDLSVYWYQQSLDQGLQFLIQYYNGEERAKGNILERFSAQQFPDLHSELNLSSLELGDSALYFCASNRGLAGPDTQYFGPGTRLTVL.

This clonotype has more than one count but fewer than ten. The V and J genes are TRBV5-1 and TRBJ2-7; D assignment may be TRBD1 or TRBD2 (5 bases each). Trimming removed 1 base from V and 4 bases from J, with 12 bases in between. This CDR3 has 14 amino acids. CDR1 is SGHRS and CDR2 is YFSETQ in the germline V gene. CDR3 sequence: CASSLIGTFYEQYF. The CDR3 DNA sequence: TGCGCCAGCAGCTTGATCGGGACCTTTTACGAGCAGTACTTC.

The chain joins TRBV7-2 to TRBJ1-2; D uncertain. Germline V gene lookup returns CDR1 SGHTA and CDR2 FQGNSA. V shed 4 bases and J shed 8 bases, with 8 bases lying between them. The CDR3 consists of 11 residues. CDR3 DNA: TGTGCCAGCAGCTCGACAAGGGGCTACACCTTC. Translated: CASSSTRGYTF.

This clonotype was detected only a few times. This sequence joins TRBV20-1 and TRBJ2-7; D is undetermined. This CDR3 is built from 11 residues. Germline V gene sequence: CDR1 DFQATT, CDR2 SNEGSKA (reference sequence). Deletions cut 4 bases from V and 5 bases from J, with 9 bases between. Here the CDR3 reads CSATPGHEQYF. CDR3 nucleotides: TGCAGTGCTACCCCAGGCCACGAGCAGTACTTC.

CDR3 nucleotide sequence: TGTGCCAGCTCAAGGGGACGGTACAATGAGCAGTTCTTC. This encodes CASSRGRYNEQFF. The rearrangement joins TRBV18 to TRBJ2-1; possibly TRBD1 or TRBD2 for D (5 bases each). The CDR3 loop spans 13 amino acids. V dropped 5 bases and J dropped 4 bases, with 9 bases sitting between them. Germline CDR1 KGHSH, CDR2 LQKENI. Together with reference TRBV18 and TRBJ2-1, the CDR3 gives the full variable domain: NAGVMQNPRHLVRRRGQEARLRCSPMKGHSHVYWYRQLPEEGLKFMVYLQKENIIDESGMPKERFSAEFPKEGPSILRIQQVVRGDSAAYFCASSRGRYNEQFFGPGTRLTVL.

This clonotype was seen a handful of times. V usage is TRBV24-1 and J usage is TRBJ2-2; 8 nucleotides align to TRBD1. The CDR3 sequence is 16 residues long. Looked up from germline, CDR1 is KGHDR and CDR2 is SFDVKD. The trim removed 4 bases at V and 4 bases at J, leaving 7 bases unmatched. The DNA for the CDR3 is TGTGCCACCAGTGAACCTGGGACAGGAGCCACCGGGGAGCTGTTTTTT. Amino acids: CATSEPGTGATGELFF.

This clonotype has just a few counts. The V gene is TRBV5-8, the J gene TRBJ2-5; 9 bases align to TRBD1. V gave up 1 base and J gave up 5 bases; unmatched junction bases: 6. CDR3 length: 15 residues. Per the germline V gene, CDR1 is SGHTS and CDR2 is YDEGEE. The CDR3 nucleotides are TGTGCCAGCAGCTTGCTTAGACAGGGGGTTGAGACCCAGTACTTC. Its translation: CASSLLRQGVETQYF.

The DNA for the CDR3 is TGCGCCAGCAGCCAATATTTCACCGCGGGAGCTCAGTTCTTC. This sequence encodes CASSQYFTAGAQFF. V usage is TRBV4-1 and J usage is TRBJ2-1; 7 bases fit TRBD2. This CDR3 comprises 14 residues. V was pared by 2 bases and J by 13 bases, with 11 bases of the junction left unmatched. Germline values: CDR1 MGHRA, CDR2 YSYEKL.

This clonotype was observed many times. The chain uses TRBV12-3 or TRBV12-4 and TRBJ2-2; the D is unclear. The CDR3 extends over 12 amino acids. Trimming shortened V by 6 bases and J by 5 bases, and 7 bases separated the two germline ends. DNA for the CDR3: TGTGCCAGCAGGGCCGGGACCGGGGAGCTGTTTTTT. This codes for CASRAGTGELFF.

This clonotype was counted a few times. The chain uses TRBV24-1 and TRBJ2-5; D is ambiguous. Looked up from germline, CDR1 is KGHDR and CDR2 is SFDVKD. The ends were cut back, 2 bases at V and 5 bases at J, with 5 bases in the middle. The CDR3 spans 12 residues. CDR3 nucleotides: TGTGCCACCAGTGATTCGATGGAGACCCAGTACTTC. This encodes CATSDSMETQYF.

V is TRBV4-1 and J is TRBJ2-7; D remains ambiguous. The CDR3 runs 13 residues. The V and J ends lost 3 bases and 6 bases respectively, with 12 bases between them. In germline, CDR1 is MGHRA, CDR2 YSYEKL. The CDR3 DNA sequence: TGCGCCAGCAGCCACGACGGGCTTGGCGAGCAGTACTTC. Amino acids: CASSHDGLGEQYF.

This clonotype was detected a few times. The V gene is TRBV6-5, the J gene TRBJ1-6; D uncertain. There are 15 residues in the CDR3. The germline V gene encodes CDR1 MNHEY and CDR2 SVGAGI. Between the trimmed V and J ends, which lost 0 bases and 7 bases, there was a span of 10 bases. The CDR3 sequence: CASSYSKGFNSPLHF. The CDR3 DNA reads TGTGCCAGCAGTTACTCGAAAGGGTTCAATTCACCCCTCCACTTT.

This clonotype was counted only a few times. The chain has TRBV14 and TRBJ1-2; D not certain. Per germline, CDR1 SGHDN and CDR2 FVKESK. CDR3 size: 14 residues. V was clipped by 4 bases and J by 2 bases, with 11 bases between them. CDR3 residues: CASSRHIRNYGYTF. The CDR3 DNA is TGTGCCAGCAGCCGACACATTCGGAACTATGGCTACACCTTC.

This clonotype has just a few counts. V and J are TRBV5-5 and TRBJ1-3, with D possibly TRBD1 on 6 matching bases. The length of the CDR3 is 15 residues. Germline V gene data show CDR1 as SGHKS and CDR2 as YYEKEE (reference sequence). Between the trimmed V and J ends, which lost 1 base and 2 bases, there was a span of 10 bases. Here the CDR3 reads CASSLTGRPGNTIYF. The CDR3 DNA reads as TGTGCCAGCAGCTTGACAGGGCGGCCTGGAAACACCATATATTTT.

V is TRBV12-3 or TRBV12-4 and J is TRBJ2-7; D is ambiguous. V lost 2 bases, J lost 0 bases, and 11 bases lay in between. This CDR3 region has 15 residues. CDR3: CASSLLGQHSYEQYF. The CDR3 DNA follows: TGTGCCAGCAGTTTACTAGGGCAGCACTCCTACGAGCAGTACTTC.

V gene TRBV7-6 combines with J gene TRBJ2-1; 9 nucleotides align to TRBD2. The V segment lost 3 bases and the J segment 2 bases; nucleotides outside the gene matches: 8. This CDR3 spans 17 amino acids. CDR1 SGHVS and CDR2 FNYEAQ come from the germline V gene. CDR3 bases: TGTGCCAGCAGCTTTCGGGCATCTAGCGGGACCTACAATGAGCAGTTCTTC. The encoded protein is CASSFRASSGTYNEQFF. Using reference TRBV7-6 and TRBJ2-1 for the parts outside the CDR3, the full variable domain is GAGVSQSPRYKVTKRGQDVALRCDPISGHVSLYWYRQALGQGPEFLTYFNYEAQQDKSGLPNDRFSAERPEGSISTLTIQRTEQRDSAMYRCASSFRASSGTYNEQFFGPGTRLTVL.